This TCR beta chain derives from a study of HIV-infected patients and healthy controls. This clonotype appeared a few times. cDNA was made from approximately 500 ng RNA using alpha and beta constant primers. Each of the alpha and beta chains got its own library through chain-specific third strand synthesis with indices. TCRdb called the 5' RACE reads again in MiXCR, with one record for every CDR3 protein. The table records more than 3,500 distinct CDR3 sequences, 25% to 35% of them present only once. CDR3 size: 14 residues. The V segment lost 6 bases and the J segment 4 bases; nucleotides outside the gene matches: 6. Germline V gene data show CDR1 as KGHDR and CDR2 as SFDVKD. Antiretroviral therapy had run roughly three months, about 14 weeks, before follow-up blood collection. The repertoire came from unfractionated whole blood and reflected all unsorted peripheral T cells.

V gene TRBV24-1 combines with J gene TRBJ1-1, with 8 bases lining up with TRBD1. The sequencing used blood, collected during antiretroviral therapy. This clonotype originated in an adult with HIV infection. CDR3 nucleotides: TGTGCCACCAGTATGACAGGGGTGGCCACTGAAGCTTTCTTT. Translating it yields CATSMTGVATEAFF.